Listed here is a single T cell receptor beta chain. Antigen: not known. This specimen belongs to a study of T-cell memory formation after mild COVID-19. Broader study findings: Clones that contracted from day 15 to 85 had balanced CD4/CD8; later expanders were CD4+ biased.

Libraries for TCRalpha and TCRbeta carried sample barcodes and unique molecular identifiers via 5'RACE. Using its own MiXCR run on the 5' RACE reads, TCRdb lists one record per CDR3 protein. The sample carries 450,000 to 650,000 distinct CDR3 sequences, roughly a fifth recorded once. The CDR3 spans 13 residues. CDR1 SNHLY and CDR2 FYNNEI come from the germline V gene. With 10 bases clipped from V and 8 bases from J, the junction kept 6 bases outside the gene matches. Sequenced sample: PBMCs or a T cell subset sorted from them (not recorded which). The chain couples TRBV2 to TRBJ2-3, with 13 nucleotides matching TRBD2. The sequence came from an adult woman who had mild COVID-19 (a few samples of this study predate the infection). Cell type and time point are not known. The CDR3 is CANFGLAGVTQYF. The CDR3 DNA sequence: TGTGCCAACTTCGGACTAGCGGGGGTTACGCAGTATTTT.